Shown below are 24 T cell receptor beta chains from a single sample sequenced in a study of blood T cell repertoires in COVID-19. Assay used: immunoSEQ multiplex PCR; TCRdb lists only in-frame clones, some missing. The data hold 150,000 to 200,000 clones, with 78% observed a single time. Sequenced input: PBMCs or T cells enriched from blood (not recorded which). All receptors derive from a woman in her forties or fifties who had recovered from COVID-19.

This clone has just a few counts. The rearrangement links TRBV6-1 to TRBJ2-7, with 8 bases lining up with TRBD2. CDR3 length: 14 residues. The J segment lost 6 bases and the V segment lost 3 bases, leaving 7 bases of the junction unmatched. Germline CDR1 reads MNHNS; CDR2 reads SASEGT. The CDR3 loop is CASSDGTRTGEQYF. The CDR3, as DNA: TGTGCCAGCAGTGACGGGACTAGGACGGGCGAGCAGTACTTC.

J is TRBJ1-5 and V is TRBV19; 8 bases match TRBD1. Per germline, CDR1 LNHDA and CDR2 SQIVND (reference sequence). The trim removed 1 base at V and 7 bases at J, leaving 3 bases unmatched. The CDR3 is made up of 14 amino acids. CDR3 loop: CASSIGQGRQPQHF. Written as DNA, the CDR3 is TGTGCCAGTAGTATAGGACAGGGGCGACAGCCCCAGCATTTT.

This sequence joins TRBV24-1 and TRBJ2-1, with 7 bases lining up with TRBD2. Germline values: CDR1 KGHDR, CDR2 SFDVKD. Germline trimming cut 7 bases from V and 5 bases from J; bases unmatched to any gene: 4. This CDR3 is built from 13 residues. CDR3 sequence reads: CATRSSGNNEQFF. The CDR3 DNA reads TGTGCCACCAGGTCTAGCGGCAACAATGAGCAGTTCTTC.

The rearrangement joins TRBV2 to TRBJ2-7; TRBD2 matches 11 bases. The germline gives CDR1 SNHLY, CDR2 FYNNEI. The CDR3 spans 15 residues. V shed 7 bases and J 5 bases; nucleotides not matched to a gene: 10. CDR3 bases: TGTGCCAGCATTTTACTAGCGGGAGATTCCAACGAGCAGTACTTC. Translating it yields CASILLAGDSNEQYF.

V and J are TRBV7-2 and TRBJ1-3, with TRBD1 matching over 7 bases. The germline CDR1 and CDR2 sequences are SGHTA and FQGNSA. This CDR3 comprises 16 residues. V shed 0 bases, J shed 4 bases, and the junction held 6 bases outside the gene matches. CDR3 residues: CASSLAGRQGGNTIYF. For the CDR3, the DNA is TGTGCCAGCAGCTTAGCGGGGAGACAGGGCGGAAACACCATATATTTT. The variable domain in full, with the rest retrieved from reference TRBV7-2 and TRBJ1-3, is GAGVSQSPSNKVTEKGKDVELRCDPISGHTALYWYRQSLGQGLEFLIYFQGNSAPDKSGLPSDRFSAERTGGSVSTLTIQRTQQEDSAVYLCASSLAGRQGGNTIYFGEGSWLTVV.

For the CDR3, the DNA is TGTGCCAGCAGTCCGTCTGGAGTCCAAACAGATACGCAGTATTTT. It specifies CASSPSGVQTDTQYF. The genes are TRBV28 and TRBJ2-3, with D hard to call. The germline V gene has CDR1 MDHEN and CDR2 SYDVKM. The germline V and J ends were trimmed by 5 bases and 3 bases, with 15 bases remaining between them. CDR3 length equals 15 residues. Together with reference TRBV28 and TRBJ2-3, the CDR3 gives the full variable domain: DVKVTQSSRYLVKRTGEKVFLECVQDMDHENMFWYRQDPGLGLRLIYFSYDVKMKEKGDIPEGYSVSREKKERFSLILESASTNQTSMYLCASSPSGVQTDTQYFGPGTRLTVL.

The CDR3 sequence: CASSPRDRSSGNTIYF. CDR3 nucleotide sequence: TGTGCCAGCTCACCACGTGACAGGAGCTCTGGAAACACCATATATTTT. This chain connects TRBV18 to TRBJ1-3; the D gene is possibly TRBD1 (6 bases). The CDR3 consists of 16 residues. Trimming removed 1 base from V and 0 bases from J, with 10 bases in between. CDR1 and CDR2 from the germline V gene are KGHSH and LQKENI.

The chain joins TRBV12-5 to TRBJ2-7; the match to TRBD1 covers 10 bases. This CDR3 has 17 amino acids. The V segment lost 4 bases and the J segment 5 bases; nucleotides outside the gene matches: 14. Germline CDR1 and CDR2: LGHNT and FRNRAP. CDR3 protein: CASGSKRLWDRGHEQYF. In DNA, the CDR3 is TGTGCTAGTGGTTCCAAAAGGTTGTGGGACAGGGGTCACGAGCAGTACTTC. Full variable domain (missing parts from reference TRBV12-5 and TRBJ2-7): DARVTQTPRHKVTEMGQEVTMRCQPILGHNTVFWYRQTMMQGLELLAYFRNRAPLDDSGMPKDRFSAEMPDATLATLKIQPSEPRDSAVYFCASGSKRLWDRGHEQYFGPGTRLTVT.

As to this clone: Different DNA sequences within this sample yield the same CDR3. The chain is built from TRBV24-1 and TRBJ2-1; TRBD2 matches at 11 bases. With V trimmed by 5 bases and J by 4 bases, 3 bases remained unmatched. Germline CDR1 and CDR2: KGHDR and SFDVKD. This CDR3 contains 15 residues. CDR3 sequence: CATSAGTSGYNEQFF. In DNA, the CDR3 is TGTGCCACCAGTGCCGGGACTAGCGGTTACAATGAGCAGTTCTTC.

The V and J genes are TRBV15 and TRBJ2-5; 7 bases fit TRBD2. This CDR3 has 16 amino acids. V lost 8 bases to trimming and J lost 6 bases; unmatched junction nucleotides: 18. Germline V gene sequence: CDR1 LNHNV, CDR2 YYDKDF (reference sequence). The CDR3 here is CATRSREGPQQKTQYF. CDR3 nucleotide sequence: TGTGCCACCCGGAGTAGGGAGGGCCCGCAACAGAAGACCCAGTACTTC.

The chain uses TRBV2 and TRBJ1-4, with D unclear. Germline loops: CDR1 SNHLY, CDR2 FYNNEI. With 10 bases removed from V and 0 bases from J, the gap between germline ends came to 15 bases. The CDR3 consists of 15 residues. The CDR3 is CATNPQSPTNEKLFF. The CDR3 DNA reads TGTGCCACCAACCCACAGAGTCCAACTAATGAAAAACTGTTTTTT.

The chain has TRBV6-1 and TRBJ1-2; 7 bases fit TRBD1. V was clipped by 3 bases and J by 8 bases; unmatched bases: 6. Germline V gene sequence: CDR1 MNHNS, CDR2 SASEGT. CDR3 length: 13 amino acids. CDR3 sequence: CASSEEGAGGYTF. The CDR3 coding sequence is TGTGCCAGCAGTGAGGAGGGGGCAGGAGGCTACACCTTC.

The rearrangement uses TRBV29-1 and TRBJ2-5; perhaps TRBD1 as D (6 bases). Germline CDR1 is SQVTM and CDR2 is ANQGSEA. The CDR3 length is 13 residues. V lost 6 bases to trimming and J lost 5 bases, with 16 bases between them. Here the CDR3 reads CSVVGQLGETQYF. DNA for the CDR3: TGCAGCGTAGTAGGACAGCTCGGGGAGACCCAGTACTTC.

The chain has TRBV6-4 and TRBJ1-2; TRBD1 agrees at 8 bases. CDR1 and CDR2 (germline): MRHNA, SNTAGT. CDR3 length: 14 residues. The V and J ends lost 7 bases and 7 bases, in that order; junction bases with no gene match: 11. CDR3 residues: CASKPDRGVGGYTF. CDR3 sequence (DNA): TGTGCCAGCAAGCCCGACAGGGGTGTGGGTGGCTACACCTTC.

This chain uses TRBV28 with TRBJ1-4; D not resolved. The germline V gene encodes CDR1 MDHEN and CDR2 SYDVKM. With 3 bases removed from V and 4 bases from J, the gap between germline ends came to 18 bases. The CDR3 runs to 17 residues. CDR3 in amino acids: CASSFPRETRDNEKLFF. Written as DNA, the CDR3 is TGTGCCAGCAGTTTTCCTCGTGAGACACGAGATAATGAAAAACTGTTTTTT.

This chain uses TRBV21-1 with TRBJ1-5; the table names TRBD1, a call not compared with the DNA. TRBV21-1 is reported as a pseudogene. The CDR3 is made up of 15 amino acids. The DNA of the CDR3 is TGTGCCAGCAGCAAAGTATGGACAGGGGATCAGCCCCAGCATTTT. It encodes CASSKVWTGDQPQHF.

The chain combines TRBV5-1 with TRBJ1-1; 7 positions agree with TRBD1. CDR1 is SGHRS and CDR2 is YFSETQ in the germline V gene. J gave up 1 base and V 4 bases, and 16 bases lay outside the gene matches. This CDR3 has 18 residues. The CDR3 spells CASSPEGQRTSRNTEAFF. The CDR3 DNA follows: TGCGCCAGCAGCCCTGAGGGACAGCGAACATCTAGGAACACTGAAGCTTTCTTT.

The chain uses TRBV7-2 and TRBJ1-5, with 7 bases identical to TRBD1. The germline CDR1 and CDR2 sequences are SGHTA and FQGNSA. With V trimmed by 1 base and J by 4 bases, 7 bases remained unmatched. The CDR3 covers 16 residues. DNA of the CDR3: TGTGCCAGCAGCTTAGTGGCTGGACAGGTTAATCAGCCCCAGCATTTT. This sequence encodes CASSLVAGQVNQPQHF.

As for this clone: Distinct nucleotide sequences in the sample also encode this CDR3. The rearrangement uses TRBV4-3 and TRBJ1-1; 8 positions match TRBD1. Germline values: CDR1 LGHNA, CDR2 YSLEER. This CDR3 has 16 residues. Trimming at V came to 0 bases and at J to 5 bases, leaving 8 bases not matched to a gene. The CDR3 protein is CASSQDPQGANTEAFF. As DNA, the CDR3 is TGCGCCAGCAGCCAAGACCCTCAGGGGGCGAATACTGAAGCTTTCTTT.

Details on this clone: Other DNA sequences of this sample code for an identical CDR3. The chain has TRBV3-1 (or the pseudogene TRBV3-2) and TRBJ1-1, with a weak D call TRBD1 (6 bases). The CDR3 runs 13 residues. Trimming took 3 bases from V and 1 from J, leaving 6 bases between them. Germline-derived CDR1 and CDR2 are LGHDT and YNNKEL (reference sequence). The CDR3 is CASSQTGNTEAFF. The CDR3 nucleotides are TGTGCCAGCAGCCAGACAGGGAACACTGAAGCTTTCTTT.

This clone was recorded once. V gene TRBV27 combines with J gene TRBJ2-1; 8 bases agree with TRBD2. The CDR3 covers 17 residues. V lost 4 bases and J lost 8; bases outside the gene matches: 16. CDR1 MNHEY and CDR2 SMNVEV come from the germline V gene (reference sequence). This CDR3 reads CASSSPKTGGPMDEQFF. In nucleotides, the CDR3 is TGTGCCAGCAGTTCCCCGAAGACGGGAGGGCCTATGGATGAGCAGTTCTTC.

The rearrangement joins TRBV5-1 to TRBJ2-7; 9 bases line up with TRBD1. The CDR3 contains 15 residues. CDR1 and CDR2 from the germline V gene are SGHRS and YFSETQ. With 4 bases clipped from V and 5 bases from J, the junction kept 10 bases outside the gene matches. The CDR3 sequence: CASSPRGQGYDEQYF. The DNA of the CDR3 is TGCGCCAGCAGCCCCCGGGGACAGGGATACGACGAGCAGTACTTC.

The J gene is TRBJ1-2, the V gene TRBV7-2, with a possible D match to TRBD1 (6 bases). The CDR3 consists of 11 residues. CDR1 is SGHTA and CDR2 is FQGNSA in the germline V gene. V was cut by 8 bases and J by 2 bases, with 6 bases left in between. The CDR3 nucleotides are TGTGCCAGCGGACAGAACTATGGCTACACCTTC. This sequence encodes CASGQNYGYTF.

The chain is built from TRBV7-6 and TRBJ1-2; D gene unclear. In germline, CDR1 is SGHVS, CDR2 FNYEAQ. The CDR3 spans 16 residues. V was shortened by 5 bases and J by 7 bases, with 23 bases between the two germline ends. The CDR3 is CASSPSGRLRVGGYTF. Here the CDR3 DNA reads TGTGCCAGCAGCCCCAGTGGGAGGCTAAGGGTTGGTGGCTACACCTTC.